Below, one T cell receptor beta chain is given with its context. The data derive from a study of T cell changes during pregnancy in multiple sclerosis. The data were produced by immunoSEQ multiplex PCR, yet TCRdb's version contains in-frame clones alone and is incomplete. Among 45,000 to 65,000 clones listed, around 90% were seen once. In germline, CDR1 is LNHDA, CDR2 SQIVND (reference sequence). The germline V and J ends were trimmed by 4 bases and 0 bases, with 13 bases remaining between them. The CDR3 consists of 16 residues. The chain employs TRBV19 and TRBJ1-5, with D perhaps matching TRBD1 (6 bases). This TCR was sampled from a female donor with multiple sclerosis, enrolled in a pregnancy study. The sequencing used CD4+ T cells from peripheral blood mononuclear cells, collected in the second trimester of pregnancy. The DNA for the CDR3 is TGTGCCAGTAGTAGCAGGGGTGGGAATAGCAATCAGCCCCAGCATTTT. Protein sequence: CASSSRGGNSNQPQHF.